These T cell receptor beta chains were read from a single sample in a study of beta chain features in type 1 diabetes. Measured with immunoSEQ multiplex PCR; TCRdb has only the in-frame clones, and not every one. The table lists 130,000 to 150,000 clones, 6.9% of them singletons. Sequencing was performed on central memory CD4+ T cells from blood. These receptors all come from a woman aged 25 to 39 in good health. The CDR3 runs from the conserved cysteine through the conserved F or W. Fields, in order: J gene, clone size, V gene, CDR3 protein. Part of the rows lack a size; the others show once, few, many or a class for expanded clones.

TRBJ2-7 NA TRBV6-6 CASRGTSATSYEQYF
TRBJ2-3 few TRBV5-1 CASSLRLAEPDTQYF
TRBJ2-1 NA TRBV6-1 CASRRLGTSYEQFF
TRBJ1-4 few TRBV9 CASSVGGSAATNEKLFF
TRBJ2-7 NA TRBV7-6 CASSLVTREGFDEQYF
TRBJ2-3 NA TRBV6-6 CASSYSPSTDTQYF
TRBJ2-1 NA TRBV9 CASSGLSLKQFF
TRBJ2-6 NA TRBV2 CASLRSGANVLTF
TRBJ1-2 few TRBV5-1 CASSSRTGSYGYTF
TRBJ2-1 few TRBV7-2 CASSRTSWAYNEQFF
TRBJ2-6 few TRBV28 CASSPVYRGLAGANVLTF
TRBJ2-5 many TRBV6-6 CASMIGDWETQYF
TRBJ2-1 NA TRBV2 CASSLSGRAENEQFF
TRBJ2-5 NA TRBV5-1 CASSFSGTGGETQYF
TRBJ2-3 few TRBV13 CASSDKGVSADTQYF
TRBJ2-7 few TRBV9 CASSVAGTSRVYEQYF
TRBJ2-3 many TRBV7-2 CASSLVRGADTQYF
TRBJ2-7 NA TRBV19 CASSIATGAGAYEQYF
TRBJ1-1 NA TRBV27 CASARTQGSAFF
TRBJ1-5 NA TRBV7-8 CASSGGQANQPQHF
TRBJ1-1 NA TRBV18 CASSPPSGQQAFF
TRBJ1-1 few TRBV28 CASSPGQVNTEAFF
TRBJ2-3 few TRBV4-3 CASSQDLAGTDTQYF
TRBJ2-3 few TRBV4-3 CASRGLAGNTDTQYF
TRBJ2-3 few TRBV6-6 CASSLRQGADTQYF
TRBJ2-7 few TRBV2 CASIDGGHNYEQYF
TRBJ1-1 many TRBV7-2 CASSSIRGTEAFF
TRBJ2-3 many TRBV15 CATSLSRDTTDTQYF
TRBJ2-5 few TRBV28 CASSRQQETQYF
TRBJ2-2 few TRBV7-9 CAAGQGHTGELFF
TRBJ1-5 NA TRBV2 CASRETLNSNQPQHF
TRBJ2-1 NA TRBV2 CASSEALAGGRDEQFF
TRBJ1-5 many TRBV7-2 CASSLDAGPNQPQHF
TRBJ2-6 NA TRBV5-1 CASSLDRANVLTF
TRBJ2-7 few TRBV11-2 CASSSGSGSYEQYF
TRBJ2-1 NA TRBV4-3 CASSRRAGGSYNEQFF
TRBJ2-7 NA TRBV9 CASSARGQGWYEQYF
TRBJ2-2 NA TRBV15 CATSRVSGRAGTGELFF
TRBJ2-3 NA TRBV4-3 CASSQDLPRGGGRDTQYF
TRBJ2-7 NA TRBV28 CASSSGTGHLEQYF
TRBJ2-7 few TRBV6-6 CASSPGAYEQYF
TRBJ2-7 NA TRBV28 CASIAYRDDEQYF
TRBJ1-5 NA TRBV19 CASSGQRNQPQHF
TRBJ2-6 NA TRBV28 CASRDSSSGANVLTF
TRBJ1-2 many TRBV7-9 CASSLVPGPPYGYTF
TRBJ2-7 few TRBV5-1 CASSFTSGTNEQYF
TRBJ2-5 NA TRBV29-1 CSVEEDIETQYF
TRBJ2-7 many TRBV7-9 CASSLAGGGSYEQYF
TRBJ2-1 many TRBV10-3 CAISGRTSGRASLSYNEQFF
TRBJ1-4 NA TRBV21-1 CASSNTHHLNEKLFF
TRBJ2-1 few TRBV7-2 CASNNRNYNEQFF
TRBJ2-1 many TRBV28 CASSSSGTGLYNEQFF
TRBJ2-2 few TRBV5-1 CASRTGQGYTGELFF
TRBJ2-7 NA TRBV9 CASSVAHSGSYEQYF
TRBJ1-5 NA TRBV19 CASTRGPGQPQHF